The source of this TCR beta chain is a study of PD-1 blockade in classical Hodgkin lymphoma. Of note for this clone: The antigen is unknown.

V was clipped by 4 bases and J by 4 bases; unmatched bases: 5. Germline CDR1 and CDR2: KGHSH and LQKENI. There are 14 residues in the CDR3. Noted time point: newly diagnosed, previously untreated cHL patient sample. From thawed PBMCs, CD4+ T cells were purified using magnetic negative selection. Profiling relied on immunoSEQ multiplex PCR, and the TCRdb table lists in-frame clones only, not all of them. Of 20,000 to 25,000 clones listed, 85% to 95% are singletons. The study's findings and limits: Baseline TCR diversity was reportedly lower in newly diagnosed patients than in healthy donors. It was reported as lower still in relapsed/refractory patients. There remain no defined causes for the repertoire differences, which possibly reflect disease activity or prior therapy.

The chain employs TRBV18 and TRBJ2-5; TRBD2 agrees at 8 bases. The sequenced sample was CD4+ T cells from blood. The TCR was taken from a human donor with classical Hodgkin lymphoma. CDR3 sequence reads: CASSLLSGGETQYF. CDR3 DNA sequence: TGTGCCAGCTCACTCTTAAGCGGGGGAGAGACCCAGTACTTC.